The present T cell receptor beta chain was sequenced within a study of OX40 agonist ivuxolimab in advanced cancers. Overall study: With ivuxolimab, an agonistic anti-OX40 (CD134) antibody, patients were treated.

The V gene's germline CDR1 is PRHDT and CDR2 FYEKMQ (reference sequence). After removal of 5 bases from V and 1 base from J, the junction contained 10 bases not matched to a gene. CDR3 length equals 16 residues. Any history of autoimmune disease or systemic immunosuppression disqualified patients. Repertoires were generated with immunoSEQ multiplex PCR, while TCRdb's copy carries only in-frame clones and drops some. The table shows about 120,000 clones, with over 85% occurring only once. The TCR comes from an adult with an advanced solid tumor such as melanoma, head and neck, liver or kidney cancer. The rearrangement uses TRBV13 and TRBJ1-1; 7 nucleotides agree with TRBD1. Here the sequenced sample was CD4+ or CD8+ T cells sorted from blood, taken in a trial of the OX40 agonist ivuxolimab. The CDR3 bases are TGTGCCAGCAGCACCAACCGACAGGGCGGGAACACTGAAGCTTTCTTT. This codes for CASSTNRQGGNTEAFF.